Below, one TCR beta chain is given with its context. Authors' data handling: Reference gene primer amplification yielded estimated nucleated cell counts. Profiling relied on immunoSEQ multiplex PCR, and the TCRdb table lists in-frame clones only, not all of them. The V and J calls and clone size are taken from that table; D and trimming were inferred from the DNA. The sample includes a few hundred thousand clones, approximately 80% of them seen just once. Germline V gene data show CDR1 as MNHEY and CDR2 as SMNVEV (reference sequence). Trimming cost V 5 bases and J 6 bases; bases outside gene matches: 9. This CDR3 is built from 14 residues. This entry comes from a study of blood T cell repertoires in COVID-19. About the study: Both acute and convalescent COVID-19 samples were obtained from the United States, Italy and Spain. Nucleic acid was either cDNA or gDNA, and it came from T cells, B-cell-depleted T cells, or PBMCs.

This receptor was taken from a man between 25 and 39 years old with active or convalescent COVID-19. The specimen sequenced was peripheral blood. This sequence joins TRBV27 and TRBJ1-1; TRBD1 matches 7 bases. This CDR3 reads CASSAWDSRAEAFF. In DNA, the CDR3 is TGTGCCAGCAGTGCCTGGGACAGTCGAGCTGAAGCTTTCTTT.